Following are 2 T cell receptor beta chains from one sample sequenced in a study of blood T cells in healthy people across ages (dated by TCRdb to about 2015). The method was 5' RACE. Sequencing used an Illumina HiSeq 2500. A second about 6 to 11 cycle PCR used a sample-barcoded 5' primer and a J-beta primer mix. Using fastp trimming at Q25 and MiXCR clonotype assembly, TCRdb reanalyzed the public sequencing data and kept in-frame beta chains. CDR3 protein sequences are deduplicated, and each keeps its most common genes and DNA. For this sample there are hundreds of thousands of distinct CDR3 sequences; around half appear just once. Clones ranked in the top ten supply under 35% of the sample. Sample: blood. The receptors here all came from a woman between 55 and 75 years old in good health.

This clonotype was found a few times. The V call is TRBV7-9, the J call TRBJ1-4, with 7 bases matching TRBD1. This CDR3 spans 14 amino acids. In germline, CDR1 is SEHNR, CDR2 FQNEAQ (reference sequence). The ends lost 5 bases at V and 3 bases at J; junction bases unmatched: 3. This CDR3 is CASSEGTANEKLFF. The CDR3 DNA is TGTGCCAGCAGCGAAGGGACAGCTAATGAAAAACTGTTTTTT. Supplemented by reference TRBV7-9 and TRBJ1-4, the full variable domain reads DTGVSQNPRHKITKRGQNVTFRCDPISEHNRLYWYRQTLGQGPEFLTYFQNEAQLEKSRLLSDRFSAERPKGSFSTLEIQRTEQGDSAMYLCASSEGTANEKLFFGSGTQLSVL.

A few counts support this clonotype. The chain recombines TRBV29-1 with TRBJ1-1, with TRBD1 matching over 10 bases. The germline V gene has CDR1 SQVTM and CDR2 ANQGSEA. V was clipped by 6 bases and J by 1 base; unmatched bases: 11. The CDR3 sequence is 16 residues long. CDR3 residues: CSVPDRGLGANTEAFF. The CDR3 DNA is TGCAGCGTGCCAGACAGGGGGCTTGGGGCGAACACTGAAGCTTTCTTT.